Listed below are T cell receptor beta chains from one sample, sequenced in a study of pediatric ulcerative colitis. Libraries were prepared by immunoSEQ multiplex PCR; TCRdb keeps only in-frame clonotypes and omits some of them. The sample records 32,000 or so clones, approximately 82% being singletons. Sequencing was performed on blood. The origin of the receptors is a boy aged 5 to 17 with severe ulcerative colitis. CDR3s include the opening cysteine and the closing phenylalanine or tryptophan. A D gene is named only where the DNA matches it firmly. Only some rows state a clone size, as once, few, many or a class for expanded clones.

D gene | J gene | V gene | CDR3 length | clone size | CDR3 protein | CDR3 DNA
NA | TRBJ2-2 | TRBV7-9 | 19 | NA | CASSLALLLGGRDTGELFF | TGTGCCAGCAGCTTAGCTCTTTTGTTGGGGGGACGCGACACCGGGGAGCTGTTTTTT
NA | TRBJ2-7 | TRBV6-5 | 15 | NA | CASSYSSRGTYEQYF | TGTGCCAGCAGTTACTCGTCCAGGGGAACCTACGAGCAGTACTTC
NA | TRBJ2-2 | TRBV18 | 16 | NA | CASSPPIRLHTGELFF | TGTGCCAGCTCACCACCGATCCGACTTCACACCGGGGAGCTGTTTTTT
TRBD1 | TRBJ2-3 | TRBV27 | 15 | NA | CASRLQGIRTDTQYF | TGTGCCAGCAGGTTACAGGGGATTCGCACAGATACGCAGTATTTT
NA | TRBJ1-2 | TRBV4-1 | 14 | NA | CASSQMRQTYGYTF | TGCGCCAGCAGCCAAATGCGACAGACCTATGGCTACACCTTC
NA | TRBJ2-1 | TRBV18 | 14 | NA | CASSPGTESNEQFF | TGTGCCAGCTCACCAGGGACGGAGTCTAATGAGCAGTTCTTC
NA | TRBJ2-2 | TRBV27 | 12 | few | CASMKGPGELFF | TGTGCCAGCATGAAAGGGCCCGGGGAGCTGTTTTTT
TRBD2 | TRBJ2-5 | TRBV13 | 16 | NA | CASSQGGGGGQETQYF | TGTGCCAGCAGCCAAGGAGGTGGCGGGGGGCAAGAGACCCAGTACTTC
NA | TRBJ2-3 | TRBV5-6 | 14 | NA | CASSWGTSTDTQYF | TGTGCCAGCAGCTGGGGGACTAGCACAGATACGCAGTATTTT
TRBD2 | TRBJ2-3 | TRBV11-3 | 16 | once | CASSPGDREEQDTQYF | TGTGCCAGCAGCCCGGGGGACCGGGAGGAACAAGATACGCAGTATTTT
NA | TRBJ1-3 | TRBV4-3 | 17 | NA | CASSQDFPTSSGNTIYF | TGCGCCAGCAGCCAAGATTTTCCCACGAGCTCTGGAAACACCATATATTTT
NA | TRBJ1-3 | TRBV5-6 | 15 | NA | CASSLLLGGGNTIYF | TGTGCCAGCAGCTTGCTTCTCGGAGGGGGAAACACCATATATTTT
NA | TRBJ1-1 | TRBV6-6 | 13 | few | CASSIERNTEAFF | TGTGCCAGCAGTATAGAAAGAAACACTGAAGCTTTCTTT
TRBD1 | TRBJ1-6 | TRBV9 | 15 | NA | CASSVGTGANSPLHF | TGTGCCAGCAGCGTTGGGACAGGGGCCAATTCACCCCTCCACTTT
NA | TRBJ2-7 | TRBV4-1 | 14 | NA | CASSQGSGETEQYF | TGCGCCAGCAGCCAAGGGTCAGGGGAAACCGAGCAGTACTTC
NA | TRBJ2-1 | TRBV7-2 | 15 | NA | CASSYGSGAYNEQFF | TGTGCCAGCAGCTACGGTTCGGGGGCCTACAATGAGCAGTTCTTC
NA | TRBJ2-2 | TRBV7-2 | 16 | NA | CASSPPGSTNTGELFF | TGTGCCAGCAGCCCGCCGGGGTCCACGAACACCGGGGAGCTGTTTTTT
TRBD2 | TRBJ2-3 | TRBV4-3 | 16 | NA | CASSQRAGGQEDTQYF | TGCGCCAGCAGCCAAAGAGCGGGGGGGCAGGAAGATACGCAGTATTTT
NA | TRBJ1-1 | TRBV29-1 | 13 | NA | CSSWTGANTEAFF | TGCAGCTCGTGGACTGGGGCAAACACTGAAGCTTTCTTT
NA | TRBJ2-7 | TRBV7-2 | 14 | NA | CASSLQGDSYEQYF | TGTGCCAGCAGCTTACAGGGAGACTCCTACGAGCAGTACTTC
NA | TRBJ2-7 | TRBV5-6 | 14 | once | CASSLQGVTDEQYF | TGTGCCAGCAGCTTACAGGGAGTCACGGACGAGCAGTACTTC
NA | TRBJ1-1 | TRBV27 | 14 | NA | CASRGGGLGTEAFF | TGTGCCAGCAGAGGGGGTGGGTTGGGCACTGAAGCTTTCTTT
TRBD1 | TRBJ1-4 | TRBV7-9 | 14 | NA | CASSLSAGGEKLFF | TGTGCCAGCAGCTTATCTGCAGGGGGAGAAAAACTGTTTTTT
NA | TRBJ2-1 | TRBV5-8 | 13 | NA | CASSLGPATFQFF | TGTGCCAGCAGCTTGGGGCCAGCCACTTTCCAGTTCTTC
NA | TRBJ2-3 | TRBV14 | 11 | NA | CASSHTDTQYF | TGTGCCAGCAGCCACACAGATACGCAGTATTTT
TRBD2 | TRBJ2-1 | TRBV27 | 16 | NA | CASSFGGGFSDTEQFF | TGTGCCAGCAGTTTTGGGGGGGGGTTTTCAGACACTGAGCAGTTCTTC
NA | TRBJ1-2 | TRBV29-1 | 12 | NA | CSDTGGPYGYTF | TGCAGCGATACAGGAGGGCCGTATGGCTACACCTTC
TRBD1 | TRBJ2-2 | TRBV5-1 | 15 | once | CASSPDRGLDGELFF | TGCGCCAGCAGCCCGGACAGGGGGCTCGACGGGGAGCTGTTTTTT